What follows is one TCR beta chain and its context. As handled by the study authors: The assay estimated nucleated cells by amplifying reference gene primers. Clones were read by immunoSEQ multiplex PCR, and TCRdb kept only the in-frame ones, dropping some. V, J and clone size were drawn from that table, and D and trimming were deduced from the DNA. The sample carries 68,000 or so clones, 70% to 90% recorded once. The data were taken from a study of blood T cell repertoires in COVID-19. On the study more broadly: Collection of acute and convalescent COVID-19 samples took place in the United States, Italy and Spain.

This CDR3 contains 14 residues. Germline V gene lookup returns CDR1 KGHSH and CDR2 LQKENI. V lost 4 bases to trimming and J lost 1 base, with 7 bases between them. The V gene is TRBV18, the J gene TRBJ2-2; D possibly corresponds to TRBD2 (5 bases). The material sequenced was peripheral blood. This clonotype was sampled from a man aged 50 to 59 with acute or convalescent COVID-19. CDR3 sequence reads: CASSLAGNTGELFF. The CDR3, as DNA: TGTGCCAGCTCACTCGCGGGGAACACCGGGGAGCTGTTTTTT.